The 31 T cell receptor beta chains listed next were all sequenced from one sample in a study of blood T cell repertoires in COVID-19. TCRdb keeps only in-frame clones here, not all; method: immunoSEQ multiplex PCR. The sample includes about 480,000 clones, about nine tenths of them seen just once. Input material: peripheral blood. The receptors here all came from a woman aged 50 to 60 with COVID-19, enrolled during active disease.

V gene TRBV29-1 combines with J gene TRBJ1-1; tentatively, D is TRBD1 (5 bases). This CDR3 comprises 13 residues. Germline values: CDR1 SQVTM, CDR2 ANQGSEA. The ends were cut back, 4 bases at V and 4 bases at J, with 13 bases in the middle. In nucleotides, the CDR3 is TGCAGCGTTGGGGGCCCGGAGGGCACTGAAGCTTTCTTT. Translating gives CSVGGPEGTEAFF.

The V and J genes are TRBV15 and TRBJ1-1, with D maybe TRBD1 (6 bases). This CDR3 contains 12 residues. CDR1 is LNHNV and CDR2 is YYDKDF in the germline V gene (reference sequence). The V end was cut by 4 bases, the J end by 5 bases, with 8 bases between. The CDR3 nucleotides read TGTGCCACCAGCACAGGGGCGACTGAAGCTTTCTTT. It codes for CATSTGATEAFF.

This clone is a singleton in its sample. The chain couples TRBV2 to TRBJ2-7; TRBD2 agrees at 12 bases. Germline V lookup: CDR1 SNHLY, CDR2 FYNNEI. The CDR3 runs to 16 residues. The J segment lost 4 bases and the V segment lost 1 base, leaving 5 bases of the junction unmatched. In DNA form, the CDR3 reads TGTGCCAGCAGTGAAGAGACTAGCGGGGGCGGGTACGAGCAGTACTTC. Translation gives CASSEETSGGGYEQYF.

This chain joins TRBV10-3 and TRBJ2-7, with D uncertain. CDR3 size: 11 residues. In germline, CDR1 is ENHRY, CDR2 SYGVKD. Trimming pared 3 bases from V and 3 bases from J, leaving 3 bases between. CDR3 bases: TGTGCCATCAGTGACAGCTACGAGCAGTACTTC. This gives the protein CAISDSYEQYF.

This chain joins TRBV5-1 and TRBJ2-7; tentative D call: TRBD2 (6 bases). This CDR3 is 14 amino acids long. V lost 0 bases, J lost 2 bases, and 9 bases lay in between. CDR1 SGHRS and CDR2 YFSETQ come from the germline V gene. DNA of the CDR3: TGCGCCAGCAGCTTGGAGGCGGGGACCTACGAGCAGTACTTC. Protein: CASSLEAGTYEQYF.

The gene calls are TRBV5-8 and TRBJ1-5, with no clear D. The ends were cut back, 0 bases at V and 3 bases at J, with 10 bases in the middle. CDR3 length equals 15 residues. CDR1 and CDR2 from the germline V gene are SGHTS and YDEGEE. The DNA for the CDR3 is TGTGCCAGCAGCTTGGAGTTTCAGGTCAATCAGCCCCAGCATTTT. This encodes CASSLEFQVNQPQHF.

CDR3 sequence: CASSLGTGGFQETQYF. Here the CDR3 DNA reads TGTGCCAGCAGCTTGGGGACAGGGGGCTTTCAAGAGACCCAGTACTTC. The chain recombines TRBV5-6 with TRBJ2-5, with 11 positions matching TRBD1. V trimming: 0 bases; J trimming: 2 bases; junction bases outside the gene matches: 3. The CDR3 contains 16 residues. Looked up from germline, CDR1 is SGHDT and CDR2 is YYEEEE. The whole variable domain, filled in from reference TRBV5-6 and TRBJ2-5, reads DAGVTQSPTHLIKTRGQQVTLRCSPKSGHDTVSWYQQALGQGPQFIFQYYEEEERQRGNFPDRFSGHQFPNYSSELNVNALLLGDSALYLCASSLGTGGFQETQYFGPGTRLLVL.

CDR3 amino acids: CASSLFAGGKLFF. Here the CDR3 DNA reads TGTGCCAGCAGTTTGTTTGCAGGGGGAAAACTGTTTTTT. The V gene is TRBV12-3 or TRBV12-4, the J gene TRBJ1-4; 7 positions agree with TRBD1. V lost 3 bases and J lost 10; bases outside the gene matches: 5. CDR3 size: 13 residues.

The chain combines TRBV9 with TRBJ1-4; possible D gene TRBD1, 5 bases. This CDR3 has 13 amino acids. Trimming took off 0 bases at V and 11 bases at J, with 11 bases between the two ends. The germline CDR1 and CDR2 sequences are SGDLS and YYNGEE. The CDR3 nucleotides are TGTGCCAGCAGCGTAGTTTCGGGGGGTAAACTGTTTTTT. The encoded protein is CASSVVSGGKLFF.

The CDR3 loop reads CASSATGVNTEAFF. CDR3 sequence (DNA): TGTGCCAGCAGCGCCACAGGGGTGAACACTGAAGCTTTCTTT. The V and J genes are TRBV13 and TRBJ1-1; TRBD1 matches 7 bases. Germline loops: CDR1 PRHDT, CDR2 FYEKMQ (reference sequence). V was pared by 5 bases and J by 0 bases, with 3 bases of the junction left unmatched. There are 14 residues in the CDR3.

The chain employs TRBV9 and TRBJ1-3; 7 bases match TRBD1. CDR3 size: 15 residues. After removal of 3 bases from V and 7 bases from J, the junction contained 10 bases not matched to a gene. Germline CDR1 SGDLS, CDR2 YYNGEE. In nucleotides, the CDR3 is TGTGCCAGCAGCGCGGTGGGGACAGATACCAACACCATATATTTT. This translates into CASSAVGTDTNTIYF.

The CDR3 nucleotides are TGTGCCAGCAGCCAGAGGACAGGGGGAGAGCATGAAAAACTGTTTTTT. Translation: CASSQRTGGEHEKLFF. The rearrangement links TRBV3-1 (or the pseudogene TRBV3-2) to TRBJ1-4; TRBD1 aligns across 10 bases. CDR3 length equals 16 residues. Germline CDR1 reads LGHDT; CDR2 reads YNNKEL (reference sequence). J gave up 6 bases and V 3 bases, and 7 bases lay outside the gene matches.

The V gene is TRBV7-9, the J gene TRBJ1-1; possibly TRBD1 for D (5 bases). CDR1 is SEHNR, CDR2 FQNEAQ, per germline (reference sequence). V lost 2 bases, J lost 4 bases, and 11 bases lay in between. The CDR3 has 14 residues. CDR3 amino acids: CASSLQGLGTEAFF. The CDR3 nucleotides are TGTGCCAGCAGCTTACAGGGATTGGGCACTGAAGCTTTCTTT.

The V call is TRBV19, the J call TRBJ2-7, with 7 nucleotides matching TRBD2. CDR1 and CDR2 from the germline V gene are LNHDA and SQIVND (reference sequence). CDR3 length: 13 residues. J gave up 2 bases and V 5 bases, and 3 bases lay outside the gene matches. CDR3 in DNA: TGTGCCAGTAGTCAGCGGGGACCCTACGAGCAGTACTTC. Its translation is CASSQRGPYEQYF.

The chain recombines TRBV4-1 with TRBJ2-7; D gene unclear. Germline V gene lookup returns CDR1 MGHRA and CDR2 YSYEKL. The CDR3 runs 15 residues. Trimming stripped 0 bases from V and 1 base from J, with 10 bases between. The DNA of the CDR3 is TGCGCCAGCAGCCAAGACGCGACATCTTCCTACGAGCAGTACTTC. Its protein product is CASSQDATSSYEQYF.

This chain joins TRBV19 and TRBJ2-7; tentative D call: TRBD2 (6 bases). Germline V CDR1 and CDR2: LNHDA, SQIVND (reference sequence). The CDR3 sequence is 14 residues long. V lost 4 bases to trimming and J lost 6 bases, with 16 bases between them. The CDR3 region is CASSTGPTGGEQYF. The CDR3 DNA reads TGTGCCAGTAGTACCGGACCGACCGGGGGCGAGCAGTACTTC.

The chain couples TRBV20-1 to TRBJ2-4, with 8 bases lining up with TRBD2. This CDR3 is built from 11 residues. Germline values: CDR1 DFQATT, CDR2 SNEGSKA (reference sequence). Germline trimming cut 8 bases from V and 7 bases from J; bases unmatched to any gene: 4. Written as DNA, the CDR3 is TGCAGTCCTCGGGAGGGGAACATTCAGTACTTC. Protein: CSPREGNIQYF.

V gene TRBV2 combines with J gene TRBJ2-7; 8 bases line up with TRBD1. After removal of 6 bases from V and 1 base from J, the junction contained 5 bases not matched to a gene. CDR3 length equals 14 residues. Germline CDR1 is SNHLY and CDR2 is FYNNEI. The CDR3 sequence: CASRARQGSYEQYF. DNA for the CDR3: TGTGCCAGCAGGGCCCGACAGGGGTCCTACGAGCAGTACTTC.

The rearrangement links TRBV4-1 to TRBJ1-1, with a weak D call TRBD1 (6 bases). This CDR3 comprises 16 residues. Trimming took 6 bases from V and 3 from J, leaving 20 bases between them. Germline lookup yields CDR1 MGHRA and CDR2 YSYEKL. The CDR3 loop reads CASRGTRYTRDTEAFF. CDR3 in DNA: TGCGCCAGCAGGGGGACACGTTATACCCGGGACACTGAAGCTTTCTTT.

The chain has TRBV12-3 or TRBV12-4 and TRBJ2-1; possible D gene TRBD1, 6 bases. Trimming took 4 bases from V and 14 from J, leaving 12 bases between them. This CDR3 has 11 residues. Here the CDR3 reads CASSWGQLEFF. Written as DNA, the CDR3 is TGTGCCAGCAGTTGGGGGCAACTAGAGTTCTTC.

This clone was seen only a few times. The chain combines TRBV21-1 with TRBJ1-1. TRBV21-1 is a documented pseudogene. The CDR3 length is 13 residues. Here the CDR3 DNA reads TGTGCCAGCGGAGGACTCTTGAACACTGAAGCTTTCTTT. It specifies CASGGLLNTEAFF.

This chain links TRBV5-1 with TRBJ2-2; 7 bases fit TRBD1. Looked up from germline, CDR1 is SGHRS and CDR2 is YFSETQ. The CDR3 runs 16 residues. J was trimmed by 1 base and V by 5 bases; bases with no gene match: 8. The CDR3 sequence is CASRRGRFVNTGELFF. CDR3 nucleotides: TGCGCCAGCAGGAGGGGGCGCTTTGTGAACACCGGGGAGCTGTTTTTT.

The chain has TRBV7-9 and TRBJ2-7; 9 bases agree with TRBD1. This CDR3 has 13 amino acids. J was trimmed by 5 bases and V by 3 bases; bases with no gene match: 2. Germline V CDR1 and CDR2: SEHNR, FQNEAQ (reference sequence). The CDR3 reads CASSFRTGDEQYF. The CDR3 DNA reads TGTGCCAGCAGCTTTCGGACAGGGGACGAGCAGTACTTC. The full variable domain, rest sourced from reference TRBV7-9 and TRBJ2-7, is DTGVSQNPRHKITKRGQNVTFRCDPISEHNRLYWYRQTLGQGPEFLTYFQNEAQLEKSRLLSDRFSAERPKGSFSTLEIQRTEQGDSAMYLCASSFRTGDEQYFGPGTRLTVT.

The chain is built from TRBV11-2 and TRBJ2-7; D possibly corresponds to TRBD1 (6 bases). CDR1 is SGHAT, CDR2 FQNNGV, per germline. The germline V and J ends were trimmed by 4 bases and 1 base, with 17 bases remaining between them. This CDR3 spans 16 amino acids. The CDR3 nucleotides are TGTGCCAGCAGCTCGACGGGACGGGACAATTCCTACGAGCAGTACTTC. It is translated as CASSSTGRDNSYEQYF.

V is TRBV10-1 and J is TRBJ1-1, with 7 bases that match TRBD1. The V gene end was trimmed by 4 bases and the J gene end by 6 bases; junction bases not matched to a gene: 8. The CDR3 sequence is 14 residues long. The V gene's germline CDR1 is WNHNN and CDR2 SYGVQD (reference sequence). The CDR3 DNA follows: TGCGCCAGCAGTGGAGAAGCTGGGACAGCTGAAGCTTTCTTT. It yields the protein CASSGEAGTAEAFF.

The chain has TRBV5-4 and TRBJ1-1; no clear D gene. The V gene's germline CDR1 is SGHNT and CDR2 YYREEE (reference sequence). V was cut by 4 bases and J by 0 bases, with 4 bases left in between. The CDR3 loop spans 12 amino acids. This CDR3 is CASSRLNTEAFF. The CDR3 coding sequence is TGTGCCAGCAGCCGTTTGAACACTGAAGCTTTCTTT.

This clone was recorded only once. For the CDR3, the DNA is TGTGCCAGCAGCCCACCGGGACAGGAGAACACTGAAGCTTTCTTT. This sequence encodes CASSPPGQENTEAFF. The chain carries TRBV6-5 and TRBJ1-1, with 8 bases lining up with TRBD1. Germline CDR1 MNHEY, CDR2 SVGAGI. J was trimmed by 1 base and V by 6 bases; bases with no gene match: 7. The CDR3 contains 15 residues.

This chain's CDR3 is CASSAQGASEAFF. CDR3 DNA sequence: TGTGCCAGTAGCGCCCAGGGGGCAAGTGAAGCTTTCTTT. V is TRBV19 and J is TRBJ1-1; 8 bases match TRBD1. This CDR3 contains 13 residues. The V gene's germline CDR1 is LNHDA and CDR2 SQIVND (reference sequence). V lost 6 bases to trimming and J lost 7 bases; unmatched junction nucleotides: 7.

The DNA of the CDR3 is TGTGCCAGTAGTACTTTGGGACAGGGGTTGTACACCGGGGAGCTGTTTTTT. Its translation: CASSTLGQGLYTGELFF. The chain is built from TRBV19 and TRBJ2-2, with 10 bases identical to TRBD1. The germline V gene encodes CDR1 LNHDA and CDR2 SQIVND (reference sequence). V gave up 4 bases and J gave up 3 bases; unmatched junction bases: 8. The CDR3 is 17 amino acids. Full variable domain (outside the CDR3, taken from reference TRBV19 and TRBJ2-2): DGGITQSPKYLFRKEGQNVTLSCEQNLNHDAMYWYRQDPGQGLRLIYYSQIVNDFQKGDIAEGYSVSREKKESFPLTVTSAQKNPTAFYLCASSTLGQGLYTGELFFGEGSRLTVL.

The chain carries TRBV30 and TRBJ1-3, with D hard to call. Germline-derived CDR1 and CDR2 are GTSNPN and SVGIG (reference sequence). Trimming took off 5 bases at V and 0 bases at J, with 11 bases between the two ends. The CDR3 length is 14 residues. The CDR3 DNA reads as TGTGCCTGGCGTCAGGCGATCTCTGGAAACACCATATATTTT. Translating it yields CAWRQAISGNTIYF.

V and J are TRBV6-6 and TRBJ2-7; possible D gene TRBD1, 5 bases. Deletions cut 4 bases from V and 6 bases from J, with 13 bases between. The CDR3 sequence is 13 residues long. Germline CDR1 is MNHNY and CDR2 is SVGAGI (reference sequence). The CDR3 DNA is TGTGCCAGCAGTTCCCAGCAAAGGGGCGAGCAGTACTTC. Protein sequence: CASSSQQRGEQYF.